What follows are 32 T cell receptor beta chains derived from one specimen sequenced in a study of T cell responses to AZD1222 COVID-19 vaccine. Profiled with immunoSEQ multiplex PCR; TCRdb holds only in-frame clones, not every one. The repertoire has approximately 50,000 clones, 80% of them found once; the top ten carry less than 5%. The sample in question was peripheral blood, obtained 28 days after the second AZD1222 dose. Receptors originate from an adult who received the AZD1222 COVID-19 vaccine.

J is TRBJ2-1 and V is TRBV15; D is possibly TRBD1 (6 bases). The CDR3 loop spans 15 amino acids. CDR1 is LNHNV and CDR2 is YYDKDF in the germline V gene (reference sequence). The V gene lost 5 bases and the J gene lost 8 bases, with 19 bases spanning the gap. DNA for the CDR3: TGTGCCACCAGCGAGGCAGGGGCCGCTGGCTATGAGCAGTTCTTC. Protein sequence: CATSEAGAAGYEQFF.

The chain joins TRBV18 to TRBJ1-6; D unclear. The CDR3 covers 16 residues. The germline V gene encodes CDR1 KGHSH and CDR2 LQKENI. The V gene lost 5 bases and the J gene lost 2 bases, with 13 bases spanning the gap. CDR3 sequence reads: CASSTGRATYNSPLHF. The CDR3 bases are TGTGCCAGCTCAACGGGGAGGGCTACCTATAATTCACCCCTCCACTTT.

With respect to this clone: This CDR3 is also generated by other DNA sequences in the sample. V is TRBV27 and J is TRBJ2-1; D is ambiguous. CDR1 and CDR2 (germline): MNHEY, SMNVEV (reference sequence). The V end lost 6 bases, the J end lost 0 bases, and 12 bases lay between the germline ends. This CDR3 contains 15 residues. The CDR3 protein is CASRPPRSSYNEQFF. The CDR3 DNA reads TGTGCCAGCAGACCTCCCAGGAGCTCCTACAATGAGCAGTTCTTC.

Here the CDR3 reads CAISDPGVTEAFF. CDR3 nucleotides: TGTGCCATCAGTGATCCAGGGGTCACTGAAGCTTTCTTT. The rearrangement uses TRBV10-3 and TRBJ1-1; D is perhaps TRBD1 (6 bases). This CDR3 spans 13 amino acids. Trimming took off 3 bases at V and 4 bases at J, with 9 bases between the two ends. Germline CDR1 is ENHRY and CDR2 is SYGVKD.

The J gene is TRBJ2-1, the V gene TRBV11-2, with 8 positions matching TRBD2. CDR1 SGHAT and CDR2 FQNNGV come from the germline V gene. The CDR3 is 18 residues long. V shed 5 bases and J 8 bases; nucleotides not matched to a gene: 20. The CDR3 here is CASSHPLFEREKRDEQFF. As DNA, the CDR3 is TGTGCCAGCAGCCATCCCCTTTTCGAGCGGGAGAAACGGGATGAGCAGTTCTTC.

The chain couples TRBV6-5 to TRBJ1-6, with D maybe TRBD1 (6 bases). V lost 8 bases and J lost 10, with 15 bases in between. The germline CDR1 and CDR2 sequences are MNHEY and SVGAGI. This CDR3 region has 13 residues. The CDR3 sequence is CASATDSLSPLHF. DNA for the CDR3: TGTGCCAGCGCCACGGACAGCCTCTCACCCCTCCACTTT.

This clone was picked up one time. The genes are TRBV28 and TRBJ1-2; no firm D call. In germline, CDR1 is MDHEN, CDR2 SYDVKM. The CDR3 spans 13 residues. The V end was cut by 6 bases, the J end by 2 bases, with 10 bases between. The CDR3 spells CASRLTSNYGYTF. The CDR3 coding sequence is TGTGCCAGCAGACTGACAAGCAACTATGGCTACACCTTC.

The rearrangement uses TRBV2 and TRBJ2-5; D is uncertain. Trimming removed 6 bases from V and 2 bases from J, with 13 bases in between. The V gene's germline CDR1 is SNHLY and CDR2 FYNNEI. The CDR3 is made up of 14 amino acids. The CDR3 protein is CASSAGSRQETQYF. In nucleotides, the CDR3 is TGTGCCAGCAGCGCCGGATCCAGGCAAGAGACCCAGTACTTC.

The chain recombines TRBV6-5 with TRBJ1-6; D is unclear. Germline values: CDR1 MNHEY, CDR2 SVGAGI. The V gene lost 6 bases and the J gene lost 10 bases, with 13 bases spanning the gap. The CDR3 has 13 residues. The DNA for the CDR3 is TGTGCCAGCAGCGGGGAACAGAAATCACCCCTCCACTTT. Protein sequence: CASSGEQKSPLHF.

The chain carries TRBV19 and TRBJ2-1, with TRBD2 identical over 14 bases. The CDR3 sequence is 18 residues long. V was clipped by 7 bases and J by 0 bases; unmatched bases: 8. Germline CDR1 and CDR2: LNHDA and SQIVND (reference sequence). In DNA form, the CDR3 reads TGTGCCAGTACCCTGGGACTAGCGGGGGCGGGCTCCTACAATGAGCAGTTCTTC. This sequence encodes CASTLGLAGAGSYNEQFF.

The J gene is TRBJ1-2, the V gene TRBV6-6, with 7 bases matching TRBD1. The CDR3 runs to 14 residues. With 2 bases clipped from V and 1 base from J, the junction kept 1 base outside the gene matches. Germline CDR1 is MNHNY and CDR2 is SVGAGI (reference sequence). In DNA form, the CDR3 reads TGTGCCAGCAGTTACACAGGGGATAACTATGGCTACACCTTC. This translates into CASSYTGDNYGYTF.

This clone came up once. V gene TRBV5-1 combines with J gene TRBJ1-6; TRBD1 might be the D (5 bases). CDR1 and CDR2 from the germline V gene are SGHRS and YFSETQ. V was clipped by 7 bases and J by 7 bases, with 18 bases between them. The CDR3 spans 15 residues. The CDR3 sequence: CASAGGSVSNSPLHF. The CDR3 bases are TGCGCCAGCGCTGGGGGGTCGGTATCAAATTCACCCCTCCACTTT.

The V gene is TRBV7-9, the J gene TRBJ2-5; D possibly uses TRBD1 or TRBD2 (5 bases each). This CDR3 is 12 amino acids long. Trimming cost V 4 bases and J 7 bases, with 10 bases left between them. From germline, CDR1 is SEHNR and CDR2 FQNEAQ (reference sequence). In DNA form, the CDR3 reads TGTGCCAGCAGCTCGGGACGCGGGACCCAGTACTTC. It yields the protein CASSSGRGTQYF.

The CDR3 bases are TGTGCCAGCAGGAGGGACAGCGTTAGCAATCAGCCCCAGCATTTT. This codes for CASRRDSVSNQPQHF. The gene calls are TRBV6-5 and TRBJ1-5, with 7 bases aligning to TRBD1. Germline CDR1 MNHEY, CDR2 SVGAGI. CDR3 length equals 15 residues. The V segment lost 6 bases and the J segment 0 bases; nucleotides outside the gene matches: 5.

In this sample, this clone turned up a few times. V and J are TRBV10-1 and TRBJ2-3; perhaps TRBD2 as D (5 bases). V lost 6 bases and J lost 2, with 9 bases in between. This CDR3 has 13 amino acids. CDR1 and CDR2 from the germline V gene are WNHNN and SYGVQD (reference sequence). The CDR3 is CASRAGLTDTQYF. CDR3 nucleotide sequence: TGCGCCAGCAGGGCGGGTCTCACAGATACGCAGTATTTT.

The chain joins TRBV15 to TRBJ2-7; D gene uncertain. CDR3 length: 14 amino acids. Per the germline V gene, CDR1 is LNHNV and CDR2 is YYDKDF (reference sequence). Trimming removed 0 bases from V and 1 base from J, with 7 bases in between. The CDR3: CATSREPESYEQYF. In nucleotides, the CDR3 is TGTGCCACCAGCAGAGAGCCGGAATCCTACGAGCAGTACTTC.

This chain connects TRBV5-1 to TRBJ2-1; the D gene could be TRBD1 or TRBD2 (6 bases each). Germline lookup yields CDR1 SGHRS and CDR2 YFSETQ. Trimming took off 4 bases at V and 9 bases at J, with 14 bases between the two ends. This CDR3 contains 13 residues. CDR3 sequence: CASSPEGVSEQFF. The CDR3 DNA follows: TGCGCCAGCAGCCCGGAGGGGGTCAGTGAGCAGTTCTTC.

The rearrangement joins TRBV3-1 (or the pseudogene TRBV3-2) to TRBJ1-1; D is possibly TRBD1 (6 bases). V shed 4 bases and J shed 3 bases, with 15 bases lying between them. Germline lookup yields CDR1 LGHDT and CDR2 YNNKEL (reference sequence). The CDR3 is 15 amino acids. Here the CDR3 DNA reads TGTGCCAGCAGCCTGAAGGGGGGAGGGGACACTGAAGCTTTCTTT. Translated, it gives CASSLKGGGDTEAFF.

This chain joins TRBV7-9 and TRBJ1-3; unclear D gene. The ends were cut back, 4 bases at V and 7 bases at J, with 26 bases in the middle. The CDR3 is 18 amino acids. Germline lookup yields CDR1 SEHNR and CDR2 FQNEAQ (reference sequence). The CDR3 bases are TGTGCCAGCAGCTCCACTCAGACCCGTTTTTCTTCTCGGAACACCATATATTTT. Amino acid sequence: CASSSTQTRFSSRNTIYF.

A single count supports this clone. The chain has TRBV5-1 and TRBJ1-4; 7 positions agree with TRBD1. The CDR3 contains 14 residues. Germline lookup yields CDR1 SGHRS and CDR2 YFSETQ. Unmatched junction bases numbered 7, after V lost 4 bases and J lost 7 bases. CDR3 nucleotides: TGCGCCAGCAGCCCGACAGGGAACACTGAAAAACTGTTTTTT. Amino acid sequence: CASSPTGNTEKLFF.

The gene calls are TRBV19 and TRBJ2-1, with D perhaps TRBD1 (5 bases). Trimming shortened V by 4 bases and J by 4 bases, and 8 bases separated the two germline ends. CDR1 is LNHDA and CDR2 is SQIVND in the germline V gene (reference sequence). The CDR3 contains 13 residues. DNA of the CDR3: TGTGCCAGTAGTACGACAGAATACAATGAGCAGTTCTTC. Encoded protein: CASSTTEYNEQFF.

The V call is TRBV3-1 (or the pseudogene TRBV3-2), the J call TRBJ1-2; 8 nucleotides match TRBD1. In germline, CDR1 is LGHDT, CDR2 YNNKEL (reference sequence). This CDR3 region has 16 residues. J was trimmed by 4 bases and V by 0 bases; bases with no gene match: 7. In DNA, the CDR3 is TGTGCCAGCAGCCAAGAGGGGACAGGTTTATTCTATGGCTACACCTTC. Its translation is CASSQEGTGLFYGYTF.

In its sample, this clone was seen a few times. This sequence joins TRBV7-2 and TRBJ1-1, with D possibly being TRBD1 (5 bases). The germline V gene encodes CDR1 SGHTA and CDR2 FQGNSA. The CDR3 contains 13 residues. V lost 6 bases, J lost 1 base, and 9 bases lay in between. CDR3 nucleotides: TGTGCCAGCAGTCAGGGTAGGAACACTGAAGCTTTCTTT. It is translated as CASSQGRNTEAFF.

The table lists this clone with a few counts. This chain connects TRBV5-1 to TRBJ2-2; 11 bases agree with TRBD2. The germline CDR1 and CDR2 sequences are SGHRS and YFSETQ. This CDR3 has 17 residues. The J segment lost 4 bases and the V segment lost 3 bases, leaving 8 bases of the junction unmatched. The CDR3 spells CASSSAGLAATTGELFF. CDR3 DNA sequence: TGCGCCAGCAGCTCAGCGGGACTAGCGGCTACCACCGGGGAGCTGTTTTTT.

The chain is built from TRBV5-4 and TRBJ1-1, with D unclear. Trimming left V 2 bases short and J 2 bases short, with 10 bases between. Germline V gene sequence: CDR1 SGHNT, CDR2 YYREEE (reference sequence). The CDR3 is 14 amino acids. In DNA, the CDR3 is TGTGCCAGCAGCTTCGGGTGGATAAACACTGAAGCTTTCTTT. Residues: CASSFGWINTEAFF.

This chain uses TRBV5-4 with TRBJ1-1; 7 nucleotides agree with TRBD1. This CDR3 has 16 amino acids. Trimming at V came to 0 bases and at J to 7 bases, leaving 12 bases not matched to a gene. Germline CDR1 SGHNT, CDR2 YYREEE (reference sequence). This chain's CDR3 is CASSLGARGRTSEAFF. In DNA, the CDR3 is TGTGCCAGCAGCTTGGGGGCAAGGGGGCGCACAAGTGAAGCTTTCTTT.

The genes are TRBV19 and TRBJ1-2, with unresolved D. The CDR3 loop spans 14 amino acids. Germline V gene lookup returns CDR1 LNHDA and CDR2 SQIVND (reference sequence). The V and J ends lost 1 base and 1 base respectively, with 7 bases between them. DNA for the CDR3: TGTGCCAGTAGTATAGGGGCCGGTAACTATGGCTACACCTTC. It is translated as CASSIGAGNYGYTF.

This chain joins TRBV28 and TRBJ2-3, with a weak D call TRBD2 (5 bases). This CDR3 region has 14 residues. Germline assignment: CDR1 MDHEN and CDR2 SYDVKM. Trimming shortened V by 3 bases and J by 0 bases, and 7 bases separated the two germline ends. The CDR3: CASSFGVSTDTQYF. The CDR3 bases are TGTGCCAGCAGTTTCGGGGTTAGCACAGATACGCAGTATTTT.

The chain carries TRBV2 and TRBJ2-7; 8 nucleotides line up with TRBD1. The CDR3 extends over 11 amino acids. Germline assignment: CDR1 SNHLY and CDR2 FYNNEI. V lost 11 bases and J lost 3; bases outside the gene matches: 3. CDR3 protein: CAADRGYEQYV. In DNA, the CDR3 is TGTGCCGCCGACAGGGGCTACGAGCAGTACGTC.

The genes are TRBV18 and TRBJ1-1, with a weak D call TRBD1 (5 bases). From germline, CDR1 is KGHSH and CDR2 LQKENI. The CDR3 runs to 14 residues. Trimming left V 3 bases short and J 5 bases short, with 13 bases between. CDR3 bases: TGTGCCAGCTCACCCCGGGGCGGGTTGACTGAAGCTTTCTTT. Its protein product is CASSPRGGLTEAFF.

Written as DNA, the CDR3 is TGTGCCAGCAAAGGGTTCACCCAGGGCCTGTTCTTC. Its protein product is CASKGFTQGLFF. The chain carries TRBV27 and TRBJ2-1; a possible D gene is TRBD1 (5 bases). Trimming took 7 bases from V and 15 from J, leaving 19 bases between them. Germline V gene sequence: CDR1 MNHEY, CDR2 SMNVEV (reference sequence). The CDR3 is 12 amino acids.

The chain recombines TRBV6-5 with TRBJ1-5, with unresolved D. V lost 4 bases and J 4 bases, leaving 8 bases between the germline ends. Germline assignment: CDR1 MNHEY and CDR2 SVGAGI. This CDR3 spans 13 amino acids. CDR3 bases: TGTGCCAGCAGTTCTGACCCGAATCAGCCCCAGCATTTT. It specifies CASSSDPNQPQHF.